These 22 T cell receptor beta chains share one sample of origin, sequenced in a study of cytomegalovirus exposure and HLA in healthy donors. Researchers ran the PCR with 60 Vbeta and 13 Jbeta primers. Clones were sequenced by immunoSEQ multiplex PCR, and TCRdb holds only the in-frame ones, with some missing. The sample contains under 95,000 clones, less than 80% of which appear only once. Sample: PBMCs. These receptors came from a middle-aged woman in good health and CMV-seropositive.

The gene calls are TRBV5-4 and TRBJ2-6; no firm D call. CDR1 and CDR2 (germline): SGHNT, YYREEE (reference sequence). V was trimmed by 1 base and J by 0 bases, leaving 11 bases between them. The length of the CDR3 is 17 residues. The CDR3 DNA is TGTGCCAGCAGCTTGTCGATTGCGCGCTCTGGGGCCAACGTCCTGACTTTC. Amino acid sequence: CASSLSIARSGANVLTF.

The V call is TRBV29-1, the J call TRBJ2-5; D is unclear. The CDR3 sequence is 9 residues long. V was cut by 6 bases and J by 5 bases, with 4 bases left in between. Germline V CDR1 and CDR2: SQVTM, ANQGSEA. The CDR3 here is CSVQETQYF. Here the CDR3 DNA reads TGCAGCGTGCAGGAGACCCAGTACTTC.

CDR3 sequence reads: CASSVEGQNYGYTF. The DNA of the CDR3 is TGTGCCAGCAGCGTAGAGGGACAGAACTATGGCTACACCTTC. The rearrangement joins TRBV9 to TRBJ1-2; 7 positions match TRBD1. The trim removed 0 bases at V and 2 bases at J, leaving 1 base unmatched. Germline V lookup: CDR1 SGDLS, CDR2 YYNGEE. The CDR3 spans 14 residues.

The chain links TRBV5-1 to TRBJ2-7; 10 bases are shared with TRBD1. The CDR3 contains 17 residues. The junction had 13 bases not matched to a gene; V was cut back by 4 bases and J by 3 bases. From germline, CDR1 is SGHRS and CDR2 YFSETQ. CDR3 sequence reads: CASSLMYTGTGDYEQYF. The CDR3 nucleotides are TGCGCCAGCAGCCTTATGTACACGGGGACAGGGGACTACGAGCAGTACTTC.

The J gene is TRBJ1-1, the V gene TRBV5-4, with 8 positions matching TRBD1. Germline loops: CDR1 SGHNT, CDR2 YYREEE (reference sequence). The length of the CDR3 is 14 residues. Trimming at V came to 0 bases and at J to 4 bases, leaving 2 bases not matched to a gene. In nucleotides, the CDR3 is TGTGCCAGCAGCTTGGTCGGACAGGGCACTGAAGCTTTCTTT. Its translation is CASSLVGQGTEAFF.

This chain links TRBV7-2 with TRBJ2-2; a weak D match, TRBD2 (6 bases). V gave up 3 bases and J gave up 7 bases, with 15 bases separating them. Germline values: CDR1 SGHTA, CDR2 FQGNSA. This CDR3 has 15 residues. The CDR3 sequence is CASSLNAGRIGELFF. CDR3 nucleotide sequence: TGTGCCAGCAGCTTGAATGCGGGGAGGATCGGGGAGCTGTTTTTT.

This clone was recorded a few times. The J gene is TRBJ2-3, the V gene TRBV4-2; TRBD2 agrees at 9 bases. CDR1 is LGHNA, CDR2 YNFKEQ, per germline. The length of the CDR3 is 17 residues. V lost 4 bases to trimming and J lost 4 bases; unmatched junction nucleotides: 12. This CDR3 is CASSPEVSGGGADTQYF. CDR3 DNA: TGTGCCAGCAGCCCGGAGGTTAGCGGGGGTGGGGCAGATACGCAGTATTTT.

V gene TRBV25-1 combines with J gene TRBJ2-2; D is unresolved. The V end was cut by 6 bases, the J end by 4 bases, with 6 bases between. Germline-derived CDR1 and CDR2 are MGHDK and SYGVNS. There are 12 residues in the CDR3. Here the CDR3 reads CASSKSTGELFF. The CDR3 DNA reads as TGTGCCAGCAGCAAGAGCACCGGGGAGCTGTTTTTT.

The chain has TRBV9 and TRBJ2-7; no firm D call. Germline V gives CDR1 SGDLS, CDR2 YYNGEE. Trimming stripped 0 bases from V and 1 base from J, with 11 bases between. This CDR3 region has 15 residues. CDR3 loop: CASSVATGASYEQYF. The CDR3 bases are TGTGCCAGCAGCGTAGCTACGGGTGCGTCCTACGAGCAGTACTTC. Filled out from reference TRBV9 and TRBJ2-7, the complete variable domain reads DSGVTQTPKHLITATGQRVTLRCSPRSGDLSVYWYQQSLDQGLQFLIQYYNGEERAKGNILERFSAQQFPDLHSELNLSSLELGDSALYFCASSVATGASYEQYFGPGTRLTVT.

This chain links TRBV10-3 with TRBJ2-5; 9 nucleotides align to TRBD2. J lost 5 bases, V lost 3 bases, and 7 bases had no gene match. The CDR3 is 15 residues long. The V gene's germline CDR1 is ENHRY and CDR2 SYGVKD. Here the CDR3 DNA reads TGTGCCATCAGTGATTTGCGGGGGGGCCGCGAGACCCAGTACTTC. Protein product: CAISDLRGGRETQYF.

The table lists this clone with a count of one. The V call is TRBV30, the J call TRBJ1-5; no clear D. This CDR3 spans 13 amino acids. The V gene's germline CDR1 is GTSNPN and CDR2 SVGIG (reference sequence). The V gene lost 0 bases and the J gene lost 0 bases, with 3 bases spanning the gap. The DNA of the CDR3 is TGTGCCTGGAGTGTACATAGCAATCAGCCCCAGCATTTT. This sequence encodes CAWSVHSNQPQHF.

This clone was seen once. This sequence joins TRBV5-1 and TRBJ2-7, with 10 nucleotides matching TRBD1. Germline V gives CDR1 SGHRS, CDR2 YFSETQ. V shed 0 bases, J shed 4 bases, and the junction held 4 bases outside the gene matches. CDR3 length: 15 residues. The CDR3 loop reads CASSLGQGARYEQYF. As DNA, the CDR3 is TGCGCCAGCAGCTTGGGACAGGGGGCAAGGTACGAGCAGTACTTC.

The chain carries TRBV5-1 and TRBJ2-1; the match to TRBD2 covers 8 bases. From germline, CDR1 is SGHRS and CDR2 YFSETQ. The CDR3 is 15 residues long. V was pared by 0 bases and J by 5 bases, with 4 bases of the junction left unmatched. DNA for the CDR3: TGCGCCAGCAGCTTGGACGGGGGGGCCCACAATGAGCAGTTCTTC. Translation gives CASSLDGGAHNEQFF.

The J gene is TRBJ2-7, the V gene TRBV5-4; D may be TRBD2 (5 bases). Germline CDR1 SGHNT, CDR2 YYREEE (reference sequence). The CDR3 totals 14 residues. Trimming took 2 bases from V and 3 from J, leaving 12 bases between them. Here the CDR3 reads CASSFEGFFYEQYF. In DNA form, the CDR3 reads TGTGCCAGCAGCTTTGAGGGTTTTTTCTACGAGCAGTACTTC.

V usage is TRBV2 and J usage is TRBJ1-1, with D possibly being TRBD1 (5 bases). The CDR3 is 15 residues long. The germline V and J ends were trimmed by 9 bases and 3 bases, with 20 bases remaining between them. CDR1 SNHLY and CDR2 FYNNEI come from the germline V gene. The CDR3 reads CASIPDTAGDTEAFF. The CDR3 DNA follows: TGTGCCAGTATCCCGGACACAGCGGGGGACACTGAAGCTTTCTTT.

This chain uses TRBV5-1 with TRBJ1-2; 9 positions match TRBD1. The V gene end was trimmed by 5 bases and the J gene end by 6 bases; junction bases not matched to a gene: 5. CDR1 SGHRS and CDR2 YFSETQ come from the germline V gene. This CDR3 region has 13 residues. CDR3 loop: CASRETGGDGYTF. For the CDR3, the DNA is TGCGCCAGCAGGGAGACAGGGGGAGATGGCTACACCTTC.

The gene calls are TRBV6-5 and TRBJ1-1; maybe TRBD1 (5 bases). Trimming removed 0 bases at V and 9 bases at J, with 14 bases between. The CDR3 spans 14 residues. CDR1 is MNHEY, CDR2 SVGAGI, per germline. CDR3 nucleotide sequence: TGTGCCAGCAGTTACTCTAGGGGAGGGGACCAAGCTTTCTTT. Encoded protein: CASSYSRGGDQAFF.

This clone was observed a handful of times. This chain joins TRBV6-1 and TRBJ2-5; perhaps TRBD1 as D (6 bases). The V and J ends lost 4 bases and 5 bases respectively, with 17 bases between them. CDR1 is MNHNS and CDR2 is SASEGT in the germline V gene. CDR3 length: 15 amino acids. As DNA, the CDR3 is TGTGCCAGCAGTGTTTCTGGGCCGCAGGGGGAGACCCAGTACTTC. Protein: CASSVSGPQGETQYF.

This chain joins TRBV27 and TRBJ1-2, with D tentatively TRBD1 (5 bases). Per the germline V gene, CDR1 is MNHEY and CDR2 is SMNVEV (reference sequence). Between the trimmed V and J ends, which lost 3 bases and 7 bases, there was a span of 12 bases. The CDR3 extends over 13 amino acids. As DNA, the CDR3 is TGTGCCAGCAGTTTCTCAGGGTGGGCTGGCTACACCTTC. Protein sequence: CASSFSGWAGYTF.

The chain recombines TRBV9 with TRBJ2-1; 9 nucleotides align to TRBD2. V gave up 0 bases and J gave up 10 bases; unmatched junction bases: 8. Germline lookup yields CDR1 SGDLS and CDR2 YYNGEE. This CDR3 comprises 15 residues. CDR3 region: CASSVGNSGGYEQFF. CDR3 nucleotide sequence: TGTGCCAGCAGCGTAGGGAATAGCGGGGGATACGAGCAGTTCTTC.

The chain recombines TRBV5-1 with TRBJ1-1, with D maybe TRBD1 (6 bases). The CDR3 runs 13 residues. Germline V gene lookup returns CDR1 SGHRS and CDR2 YFSETQ. Trimming removed 3 bases from V and 1 base from J, with 7 bases in between. CDR3 coding DNA: TGCGCCAGCAGCTGGGGACAGAACACTGAAGCTTTCTTT. This translates into CASSWGQNTEAFF.

The chain combines TRBV2 with TRBJ1-1; 7 bases map to TRBD1. Germline loops: CDR1 SNHLY, CDR2 FYNNEI. This CDR3 is 14 amino acids long. V lost 8 bases, J lost 0 bases, and 6 bases stayed unmatched. The CDR3: CASGWTGLNTEAFF. In DNA form, the CDR3 reads TGTGCCAGCGGATGGACAGGTTTGAACACTGAAGCTTTCTTT.